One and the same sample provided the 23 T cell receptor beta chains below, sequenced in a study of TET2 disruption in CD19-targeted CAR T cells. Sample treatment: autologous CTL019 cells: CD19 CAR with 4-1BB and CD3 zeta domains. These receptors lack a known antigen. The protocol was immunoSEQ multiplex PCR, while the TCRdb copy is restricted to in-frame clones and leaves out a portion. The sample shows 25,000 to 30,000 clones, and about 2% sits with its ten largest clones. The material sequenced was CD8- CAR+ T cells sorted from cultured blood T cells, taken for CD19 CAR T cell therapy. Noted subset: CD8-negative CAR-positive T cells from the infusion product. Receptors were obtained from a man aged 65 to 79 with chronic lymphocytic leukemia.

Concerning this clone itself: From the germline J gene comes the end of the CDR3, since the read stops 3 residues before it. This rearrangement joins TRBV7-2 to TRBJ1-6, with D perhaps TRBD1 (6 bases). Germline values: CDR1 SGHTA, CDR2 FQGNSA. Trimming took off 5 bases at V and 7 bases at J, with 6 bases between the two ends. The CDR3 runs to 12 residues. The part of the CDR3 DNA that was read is TGTGCCAGCAGCGACAGGAATTCACCC. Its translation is CASSDRNSP. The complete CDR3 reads CASSDRNSPLHF.

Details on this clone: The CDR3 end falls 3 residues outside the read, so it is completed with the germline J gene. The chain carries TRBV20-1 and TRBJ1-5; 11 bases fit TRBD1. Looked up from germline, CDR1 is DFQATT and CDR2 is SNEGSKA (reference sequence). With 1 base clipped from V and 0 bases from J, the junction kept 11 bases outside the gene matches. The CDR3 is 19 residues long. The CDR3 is CSARGHSGQGAYSNQPQHF. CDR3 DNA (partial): TGCAGTGCTAGAGGCCATTCAGGACAGGGGGCTTATAGCAATCAGCCC.

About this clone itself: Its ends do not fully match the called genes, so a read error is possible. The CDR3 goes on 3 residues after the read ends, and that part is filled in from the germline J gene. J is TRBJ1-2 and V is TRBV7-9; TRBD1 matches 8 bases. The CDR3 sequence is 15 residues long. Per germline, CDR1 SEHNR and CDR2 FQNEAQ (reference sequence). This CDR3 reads CSSSLKFAGGYEYTF. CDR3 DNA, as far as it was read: TGTTCCAGCAGCTTAAAGTTCGCAGGGGGCTACGAG.

Incomplete CDR3 DNA: TGTGCCAGCTACTCATCCAGAAACACC. It encodes CASYSSRNT. In full, the CDR3 is CASYSSRNTIYF. The chain couples TRBV19 to TRBJ1-3, with no clear D. With the read ending 3 residues before the CDR3 end, the germline J gene is used to fill in that end. The CDR3 extends over 12 amino acids. Germline-derived CDR1 and CDR2 are LNHDA and SQIVND (reference sequence). Deletions cut 9 bases from V and 5 bases from J, with 11 bases between.

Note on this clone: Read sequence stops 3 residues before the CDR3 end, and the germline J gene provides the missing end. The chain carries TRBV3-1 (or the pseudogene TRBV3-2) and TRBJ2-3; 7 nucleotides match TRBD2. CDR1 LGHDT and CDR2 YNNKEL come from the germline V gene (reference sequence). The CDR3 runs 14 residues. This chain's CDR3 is CASSQDVAGGAQYF. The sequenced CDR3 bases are TGTGCCAGCAGCCAAGATGTAGCGGGTGGAGCG.

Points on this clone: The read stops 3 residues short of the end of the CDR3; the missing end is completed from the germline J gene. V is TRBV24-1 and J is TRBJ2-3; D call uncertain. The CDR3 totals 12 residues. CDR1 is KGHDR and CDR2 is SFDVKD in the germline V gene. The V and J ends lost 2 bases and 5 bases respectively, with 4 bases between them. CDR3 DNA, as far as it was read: TGTGCCACCAGTGATTACAAAGATACG. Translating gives CATSDYKDT. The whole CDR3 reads CATSDYKDTQYF.

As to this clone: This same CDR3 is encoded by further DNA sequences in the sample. Partial CDR3 DNA: TGTGCCAGTAGTATTGGAGGGGAGACC. It translates to CASSIGGET. The entire CDR3 sequence reads CASSIGGETQYF. The chain employs TRBV19 and TRBJ2-5; weak D call: TRBD2 (6 bases). Sequencing ends 3 residues short of the CDR3 end; the germline J gene provides the rest. V was pared by 3 bases and J by 5 bases, with 7 bases between. Per germline, CDR1 LNHDA and CDR2 SQIVND (reference sequence). The CDR3 runs to 12 residues.

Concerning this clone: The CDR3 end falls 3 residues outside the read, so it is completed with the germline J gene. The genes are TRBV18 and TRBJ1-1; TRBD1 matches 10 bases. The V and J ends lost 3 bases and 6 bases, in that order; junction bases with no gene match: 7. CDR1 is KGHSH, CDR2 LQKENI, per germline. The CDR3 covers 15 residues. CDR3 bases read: TGTGCCAGCTCACCCTCCGGGACAGGGGATTCTGAA. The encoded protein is CASSPSGTGDSE. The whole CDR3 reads CASSPSGTGDSEAFF.

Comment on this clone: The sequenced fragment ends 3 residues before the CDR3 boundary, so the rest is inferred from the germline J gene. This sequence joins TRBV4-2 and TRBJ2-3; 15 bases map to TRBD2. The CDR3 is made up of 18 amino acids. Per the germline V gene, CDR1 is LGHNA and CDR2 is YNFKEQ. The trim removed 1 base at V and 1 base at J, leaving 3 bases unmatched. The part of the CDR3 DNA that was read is TGTGCCAGCAGCCAAGGGACTAGCGGGGGGGCGCGCACAGATACG. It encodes CASSQGTSGGARTDT. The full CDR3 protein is CASSQGTSGGARTDTQYF.

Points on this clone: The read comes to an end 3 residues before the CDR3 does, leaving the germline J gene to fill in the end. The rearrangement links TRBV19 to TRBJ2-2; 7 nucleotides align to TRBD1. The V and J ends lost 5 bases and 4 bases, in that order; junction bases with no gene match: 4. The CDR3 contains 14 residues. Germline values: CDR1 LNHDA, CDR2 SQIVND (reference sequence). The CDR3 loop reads CASSSTGSTGELFF. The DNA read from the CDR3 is TGTGCCAGTAGTTCGACAGGGAGCACCGGGGAG.

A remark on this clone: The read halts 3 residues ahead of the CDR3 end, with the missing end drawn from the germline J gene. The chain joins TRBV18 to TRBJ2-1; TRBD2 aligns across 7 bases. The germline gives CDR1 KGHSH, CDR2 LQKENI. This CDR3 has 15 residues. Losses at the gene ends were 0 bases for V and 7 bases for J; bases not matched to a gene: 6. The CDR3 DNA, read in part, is TGTGCCAGCTCACCACCCGCGGGGGATAGGAATGAG. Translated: CASSPPAGDRNE. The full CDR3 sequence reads CASSPPAGDRNEQFF.

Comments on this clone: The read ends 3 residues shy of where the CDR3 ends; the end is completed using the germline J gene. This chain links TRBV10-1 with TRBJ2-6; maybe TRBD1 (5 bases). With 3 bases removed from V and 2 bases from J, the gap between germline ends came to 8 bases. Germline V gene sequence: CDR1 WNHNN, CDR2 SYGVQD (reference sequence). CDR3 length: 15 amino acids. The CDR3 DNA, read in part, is TGCGCCAGCAGTGAAGTGACAGCTGGGGCCAACGTC. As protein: CASSEVTAGANV. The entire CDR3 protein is CASSEVTAGANVLTF.

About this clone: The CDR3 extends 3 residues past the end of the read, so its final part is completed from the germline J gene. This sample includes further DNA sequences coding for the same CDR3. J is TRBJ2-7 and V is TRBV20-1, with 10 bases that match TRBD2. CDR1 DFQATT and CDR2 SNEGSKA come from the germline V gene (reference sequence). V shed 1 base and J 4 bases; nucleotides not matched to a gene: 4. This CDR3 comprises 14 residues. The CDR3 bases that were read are TGCAGTGCTAGAGCCAGCGGGGGGGCATACGAG. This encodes CSARASGGAYE. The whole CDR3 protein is CSARASGGAYEQYF.

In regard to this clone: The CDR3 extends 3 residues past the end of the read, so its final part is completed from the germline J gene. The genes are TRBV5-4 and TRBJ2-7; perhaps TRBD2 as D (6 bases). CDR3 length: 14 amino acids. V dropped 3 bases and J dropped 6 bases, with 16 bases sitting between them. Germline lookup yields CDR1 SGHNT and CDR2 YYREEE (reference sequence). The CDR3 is CASSSPGGSSEQYF. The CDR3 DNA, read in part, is TGTGCCAGCAGCTCCCCCGGGGGATCTTCCGAG.

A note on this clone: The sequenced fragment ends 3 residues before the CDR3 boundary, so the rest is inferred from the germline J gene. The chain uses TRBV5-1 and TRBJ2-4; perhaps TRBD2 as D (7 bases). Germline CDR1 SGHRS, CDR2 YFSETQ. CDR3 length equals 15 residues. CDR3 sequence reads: CASRDHREGQETQYF. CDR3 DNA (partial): TGCGCCAGCAGAGACCACAGGGAGGGACAAGAGACT.

The CDR3 loop reads CASSRTGSSNYGQYF. The CDR3 DNA, read in part, is TGTGCCAGCAGCCGGACAGGGTCCTCTAACTATGGT. V gene TRBV7-8 combines with J gene TRBJ2-4, with 8 bases identical to TRBD1. The read ends 3 residues shy of where the CDR3 ends; the end is completed using the germline J gene. This CDR3 region has 15 residues. Looked up from germline, CDR1 is SGHVS and CDR2 is FQNEAQ.

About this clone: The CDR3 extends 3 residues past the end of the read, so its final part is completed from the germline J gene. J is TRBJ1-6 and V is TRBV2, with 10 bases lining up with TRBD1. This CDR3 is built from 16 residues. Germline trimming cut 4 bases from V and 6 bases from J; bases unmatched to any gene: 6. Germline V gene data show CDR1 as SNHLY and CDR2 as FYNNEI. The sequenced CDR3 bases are TGTGCCAGCAGTGTGGACAGGGGGACTTCTAATTCACCC. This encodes CASSVDRGTSNSP. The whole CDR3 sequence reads CASSVDRGTSNSPLHF.

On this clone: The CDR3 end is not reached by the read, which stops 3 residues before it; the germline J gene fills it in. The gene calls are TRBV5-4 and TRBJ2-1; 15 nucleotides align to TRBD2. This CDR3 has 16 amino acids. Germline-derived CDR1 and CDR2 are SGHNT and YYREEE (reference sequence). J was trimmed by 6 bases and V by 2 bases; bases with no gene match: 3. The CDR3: CASSFGTSGGINEQFF. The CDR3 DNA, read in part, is TGTGCCAGCAGCTTTGGGACTAGCGGGGGGATCAATGAG. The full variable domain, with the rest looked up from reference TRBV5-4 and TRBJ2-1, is ETGVTQSPTHLIKTRGQQVTLRCSSQSGHNTVSWYQQALGQGPQFIFQYYREEENGRGNFPPRFSGLQFPNYSSELNVNALELDDSALYLCASSFGTSGGINEQFFGPGTRLTVL.

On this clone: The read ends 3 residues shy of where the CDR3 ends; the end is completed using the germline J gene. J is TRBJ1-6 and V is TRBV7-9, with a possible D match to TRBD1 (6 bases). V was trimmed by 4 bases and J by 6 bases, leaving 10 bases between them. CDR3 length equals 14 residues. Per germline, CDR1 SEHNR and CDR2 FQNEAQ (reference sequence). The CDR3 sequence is CASSSQGSNSPLHF. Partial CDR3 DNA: TGTGCCAGCAGCTCCCAGGGGTCTAATTCACCC. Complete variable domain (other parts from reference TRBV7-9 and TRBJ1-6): DTGVSQNPRHKITKRGQNVTFRCDPISEHNRLYWYRQTLGQGPEFLTYFQNEAQLEKSRLLSDRFSAERPKGSFSTLEIQRTEQGDSAMYLCASSSQGSNSPLHFGNGTRLTVT.

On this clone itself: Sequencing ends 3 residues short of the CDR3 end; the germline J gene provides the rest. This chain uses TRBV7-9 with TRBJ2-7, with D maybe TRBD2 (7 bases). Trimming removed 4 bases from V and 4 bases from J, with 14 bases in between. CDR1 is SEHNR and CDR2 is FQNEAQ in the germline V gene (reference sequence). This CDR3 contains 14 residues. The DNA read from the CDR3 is TGTGCCAGCAGCTGGGGGGGGCGCAGGTACGAG. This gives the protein CASSWGGRRYE. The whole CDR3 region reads CASSWGGRRYEQYF.

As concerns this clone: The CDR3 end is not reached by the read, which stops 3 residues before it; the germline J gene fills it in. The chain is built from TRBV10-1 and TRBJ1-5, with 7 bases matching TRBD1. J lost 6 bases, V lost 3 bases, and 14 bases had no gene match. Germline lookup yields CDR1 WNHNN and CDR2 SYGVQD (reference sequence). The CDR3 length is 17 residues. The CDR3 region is CASSEPRNRGCVQPQHF. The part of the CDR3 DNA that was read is TGCGCCAGCAGTGAACCCCGCAACAGGGGTTGCGTTCAGCCC.

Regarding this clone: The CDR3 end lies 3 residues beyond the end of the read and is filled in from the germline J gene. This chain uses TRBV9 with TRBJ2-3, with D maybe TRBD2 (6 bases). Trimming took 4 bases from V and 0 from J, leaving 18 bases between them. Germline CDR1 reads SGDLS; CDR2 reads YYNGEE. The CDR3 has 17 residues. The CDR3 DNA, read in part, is TGTGCCAGCAGCCCCCGCGTGCGGGCGGGGAGCACAGATACG. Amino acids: CASSPRVRAGSTDT. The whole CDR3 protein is CASSPRVRAGSTDTQYF.

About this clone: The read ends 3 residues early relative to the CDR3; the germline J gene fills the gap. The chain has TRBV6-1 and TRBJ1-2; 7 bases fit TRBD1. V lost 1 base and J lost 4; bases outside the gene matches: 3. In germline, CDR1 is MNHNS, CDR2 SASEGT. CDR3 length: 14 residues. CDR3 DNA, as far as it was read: TGTGCCAGCAGTGAAGAGGCAGGGGGCTATGGC. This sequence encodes CASSEEAGGYG. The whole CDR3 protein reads CASSEEAGGYGYTF.